The 3 T cell receptor beta chains reported below all come from one sample, sequenced in a study of blood T cell repertoires in COVID-19. Some clones are missing from TCRdb's copy, which holds only in-frame ones; the method was immunoSEQ multiplex PCR. The sample holds 150,000 to 200,000 clones; around four fifths are singletons and the top ten take 2.9%. The sample was peripheral blood. Receptors originate from a woman aged 55-75 years with acute or convalescent COVID-19.

The sample holds one count of this clone. V gene TRBV19 combines with J gene TRBJ2-1, with TRBD1 matching over 7 bases. Losses at the gene ends were 8 bases for V and 6 bases for J; bases not matched to a gene: 4. Germline CDR1 reads LNHDA; CDR2 reads SQIVND (reference sequence). CDR3 length: 12 residues. The CDR3 region has the DNA TGTGCCAGTTCATACAGGGGCAATGAGCAGTTCTTC. It codes for CASSYRGNEQFF.

The V gene is TRBV4-2, the J gene TRBJ1-2, with D unclear. Between the trimmed V and J ends, which lost 1 base and 1 base, there was a span of 7 bases. Germline CDR1 is LGHNA and CDR2 is YNFKEQ. This CDR3 has 14 residues. This CDR3 reads CASSQVADNYGYTF. Written as DNA, the CDR3 is TGTGCCAGCAGCCAAGTTGCGGATAACTATGGCTACACCTTC.

This chain joins TRBV24-1 and TRBJ2-1, with D maybe TRBD2 (5 bases). V lost 3 bases to trimming and J lost 2 bases, with 13 bases between them. Per germline, CDR1 KGHDR and CDR2 SFDVKD. This CDR3 contains 16 residues. CDR3: CATSDPRETPYNEQFF. The CDR3 region has the DNA TGTGCCACCAGTGATCCCCGGGAAACCCCCTACAATGAGCAGTTCTTC.